This T cell receptor beta chain was identified during a study of T cell repertoires in aging, cancer and after chemotherapy. About the study: Pre- and post-chemotherapy samples were paired from chronic lymphocytic leukemia patients treated with fludarabine- or bendamustine-based regimens. Study-level results: Healthy donors lost TCR diversity with age mainly through richness, cancer patients through richness and evenness. These repertoire data do not allow conclusions about immunological memory after chemotherapy. Median generation probability rose over the chemotherapy interval in each cancer cohort, suggesting rebound thymic output.

For this clonotype: The antigen remains undetermined.

The CDR3 is 12 residues long. CDR1 SEHNR and CDR2 FQNEAQ come from the germline V gene (reference sequence). V was clipped by 4 bases and J by 6 bases, with 7 bases between them. The template was genomic DNA from peripheral blood, not RNA. Rearranged V-D-J TRB sequences were amplified with a mixed TRB-A/B primer pool. One entry per CDR3 protein, called by TCRdb with MiXCR from the multiplex PCR reads. The table shows around 7,800 distinct CDR3 sequences, with just under 25% occurring only once. The receptor comes from a human donor with a blood cancer. The sequencing input was blood. The V call is TRBV7-9, the J call TRBJ2-1; D unresolved. In DNA form, the CDR3 reads TGTGCCAGCAGCTCCACGGTCAATGAGCAGTTCTTC. Amino acid sequence: CASSSTVNEQFF.